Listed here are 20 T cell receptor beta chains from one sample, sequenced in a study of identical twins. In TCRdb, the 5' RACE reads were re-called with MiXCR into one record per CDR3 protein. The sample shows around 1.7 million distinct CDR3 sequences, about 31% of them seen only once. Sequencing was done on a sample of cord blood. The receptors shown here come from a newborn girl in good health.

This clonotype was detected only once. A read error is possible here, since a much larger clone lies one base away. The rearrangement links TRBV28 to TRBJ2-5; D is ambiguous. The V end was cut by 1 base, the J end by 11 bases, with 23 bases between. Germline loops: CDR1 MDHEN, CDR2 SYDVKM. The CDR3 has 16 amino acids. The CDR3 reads CASSLSRLIAVNEQYF. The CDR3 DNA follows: TGTGCCAGCAGTTTATCACGCTTAATTGCAGTTAATGAGCAGTACTTC.

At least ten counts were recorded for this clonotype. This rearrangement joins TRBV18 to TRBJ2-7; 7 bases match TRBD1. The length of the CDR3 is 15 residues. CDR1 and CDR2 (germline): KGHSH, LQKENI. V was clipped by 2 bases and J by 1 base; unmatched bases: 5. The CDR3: CASSPRGQLSYEQYF. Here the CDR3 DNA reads TGTGCCAGCTCACCAAGGGGACAGCTTTCCTACGAGCAGTACTTC.

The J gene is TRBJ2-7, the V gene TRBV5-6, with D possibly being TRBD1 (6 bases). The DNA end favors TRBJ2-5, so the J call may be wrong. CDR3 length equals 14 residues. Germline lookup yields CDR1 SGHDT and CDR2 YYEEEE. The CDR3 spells CASGLQQGGETQYF. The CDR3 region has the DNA TGTGCCAGCGGGTTACAACAGGGTGGGGAGACCCAGTACTTC.

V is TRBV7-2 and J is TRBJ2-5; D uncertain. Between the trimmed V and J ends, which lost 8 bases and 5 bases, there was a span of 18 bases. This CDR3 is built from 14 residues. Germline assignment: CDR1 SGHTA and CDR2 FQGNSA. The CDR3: CASVRGPITETQYF. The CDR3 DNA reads TGTGCCAGCGTTAGAGGACCTATTACGGAGACCCAGTACTTC.

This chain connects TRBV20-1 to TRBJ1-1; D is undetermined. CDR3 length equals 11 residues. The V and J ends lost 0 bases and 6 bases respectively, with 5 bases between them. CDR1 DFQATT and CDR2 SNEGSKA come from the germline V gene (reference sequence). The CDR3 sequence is CSARDIAEAFF. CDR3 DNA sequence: TGCAGTGCTAGAGATATCGCTGAAGCTTTCTTT.

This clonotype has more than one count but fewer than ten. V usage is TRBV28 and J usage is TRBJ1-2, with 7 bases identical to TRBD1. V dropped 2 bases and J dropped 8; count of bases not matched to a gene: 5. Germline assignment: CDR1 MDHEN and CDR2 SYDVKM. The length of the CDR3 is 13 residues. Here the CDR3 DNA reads TGTGCCAGCAGTTTACGACAGGGTTCGGGCTACACCTTC. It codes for CASSLRQGSGYTF.

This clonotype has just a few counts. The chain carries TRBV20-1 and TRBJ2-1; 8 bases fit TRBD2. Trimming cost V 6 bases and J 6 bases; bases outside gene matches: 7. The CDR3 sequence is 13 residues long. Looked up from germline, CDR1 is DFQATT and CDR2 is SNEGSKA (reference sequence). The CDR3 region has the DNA TGCAGTGCCGGGACTAGGATTGTCAATGAGCAGTTCTTC. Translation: CSAGTRIVNEQFF.

The CDR3 DNA follows: TGTGCCAGCAGCCCCGGAGAAGATCTTTGGGACACCTTC. It encodes CASSPGEDLWDTF. The chain has TRBV6-2 or TRBV6-3 and TRBJ1-2; no clear D gene. Germline V gene sequence: CDR1 MNHEY, CDR2 SVGEGT. This CDR3 has 13 residues. Trimming pared 6 bases from V and 12 bases from J, leaving 20 bases between.

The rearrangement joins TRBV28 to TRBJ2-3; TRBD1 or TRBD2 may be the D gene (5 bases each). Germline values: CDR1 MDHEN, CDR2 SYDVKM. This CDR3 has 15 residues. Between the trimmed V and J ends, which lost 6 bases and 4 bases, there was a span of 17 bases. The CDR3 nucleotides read TGTGCCAGCAGCCCCGGGGCTTATGGGGCAGATACGCAGTATTTT. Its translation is CASSPGAYGADTQYF.

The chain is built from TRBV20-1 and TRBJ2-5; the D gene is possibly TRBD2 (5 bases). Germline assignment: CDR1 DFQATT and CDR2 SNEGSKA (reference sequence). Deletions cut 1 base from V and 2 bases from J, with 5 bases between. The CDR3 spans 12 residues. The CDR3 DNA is TGCAGTGCTAGAGTAGCGCAAGAGACCCAGTACTTC. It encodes CSARVAQETQYF.

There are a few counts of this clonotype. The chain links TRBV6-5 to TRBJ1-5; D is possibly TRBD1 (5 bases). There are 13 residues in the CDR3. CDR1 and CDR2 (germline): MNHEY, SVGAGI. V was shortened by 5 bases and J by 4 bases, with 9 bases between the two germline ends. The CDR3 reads CASSRQYNQPQHF. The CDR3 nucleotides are TGTGCCAGCAGTCGACAGTATAATCAGCCCCAGCATTTT.

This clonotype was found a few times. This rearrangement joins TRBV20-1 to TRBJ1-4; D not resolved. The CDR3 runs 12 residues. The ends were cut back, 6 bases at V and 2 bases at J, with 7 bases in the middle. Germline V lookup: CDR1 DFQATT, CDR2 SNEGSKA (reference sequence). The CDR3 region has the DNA TGCAGTGCGCTCGCGACTAATGAAAAACTGTTTTTT. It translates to CSALATNEKLFF.

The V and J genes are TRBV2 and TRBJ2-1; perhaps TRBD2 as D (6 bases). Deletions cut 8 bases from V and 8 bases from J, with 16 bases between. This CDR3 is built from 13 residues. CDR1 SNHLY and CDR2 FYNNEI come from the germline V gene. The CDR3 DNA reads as TGTGCCAGCCGAGTCTGGCGGGACGATGAGCAGTTCTTC. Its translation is CASRVWRDDEQFF. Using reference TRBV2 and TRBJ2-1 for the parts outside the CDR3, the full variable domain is EPEVTQTPSHQVTQMGQEVILRCVPISNHLYFYWYRQILGQKVEFLVSFYNNEISEKSEIFDDQFSVERPDGSNFTLKIRSTKLEDSAMYFCASRVWRDDEQFFGPGTRLTVL.

CDR3 nucleotide sequence: TGCAGTGCTAGGGCAGACAGGGACTATGGCTACACCTTC. This sequence encodes CSARADRDYGYTF. This sequence joins TRBV20-1 and TRBJ1-2; 7 bases map to TRBD1. This CDR3 has 13 amino acids. The ends lost 3 bases at V and 3 bases at J; junction bases unmatched: 4. Germline V lookup: CDR1 DFQATT, CDR2 SNEGSKA (reference sequence).

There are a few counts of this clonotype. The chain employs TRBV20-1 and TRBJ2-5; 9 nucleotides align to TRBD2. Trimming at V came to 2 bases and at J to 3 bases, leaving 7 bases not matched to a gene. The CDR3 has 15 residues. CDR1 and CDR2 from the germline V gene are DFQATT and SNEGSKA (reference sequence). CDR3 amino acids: CSARRPSGTKETQYF. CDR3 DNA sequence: TGCAGTGCTAGACGCCCTAGCGGGACTAAAGAGACCCAGTACTTC.

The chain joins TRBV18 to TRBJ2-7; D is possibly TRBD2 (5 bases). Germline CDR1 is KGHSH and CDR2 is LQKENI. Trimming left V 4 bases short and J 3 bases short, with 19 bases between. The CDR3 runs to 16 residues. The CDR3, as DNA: TGTGCCAGCTCACTCGGTTGGCGGGCGCGAGACTACGAGCAGTACTTC. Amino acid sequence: CASSLGWRARDYEQYF.

The CDR3 here is CASSLVGAVDQPQHF. CDR3 in DNA: TGTGCCAGCAGCTTAGTCGGGGCCGTCGATCAGCCCCAGCATTTT. This chain links TRBV7-2 with TRBJ1-5, with D tentatively TRBD1 (5 bases). Germline V lookup: CDR1 SGHTA, CDR2 FQGNSA. Trimming shortened V by 1 base and J by 5 bases, and 12 bases separated the two germline ends. This CDR3 comprises 15 residues.

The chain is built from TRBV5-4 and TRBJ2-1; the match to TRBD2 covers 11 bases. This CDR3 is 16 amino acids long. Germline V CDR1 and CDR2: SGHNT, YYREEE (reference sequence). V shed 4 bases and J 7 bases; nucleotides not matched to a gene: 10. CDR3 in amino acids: CASSPTSGNVRNEQFF. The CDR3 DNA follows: TGTGCCAGCAGCCCGACTAGCGGGAACGTAAGGAATGAGCAGTTCTTC.

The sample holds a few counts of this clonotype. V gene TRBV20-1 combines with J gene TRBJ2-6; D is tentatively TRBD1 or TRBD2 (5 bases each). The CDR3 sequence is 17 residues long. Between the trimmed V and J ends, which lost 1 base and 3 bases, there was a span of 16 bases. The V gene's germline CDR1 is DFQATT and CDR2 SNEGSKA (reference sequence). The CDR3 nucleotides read TGCAGTGCTAGAGGACAGAGGGCCCCTTTTGGGGCCAACGTCCTGACTTTC. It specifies CSARGQRAPFGANVLTF.

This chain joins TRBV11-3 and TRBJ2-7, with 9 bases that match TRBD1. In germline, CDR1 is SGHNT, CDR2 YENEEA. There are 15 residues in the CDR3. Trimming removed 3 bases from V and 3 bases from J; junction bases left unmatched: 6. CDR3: CASSLGQGGGYEQYF. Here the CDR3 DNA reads TGTGCCAGCAGCTTGGGACAGGGAGGAGGCTACGAGCAGTACTTC.